This T cell receptor beta chain derives from a study of response to subunit inactivated influenza vaccine. The study, taken as a whole, reports: A suggestion made by the authors is that each seasonal influenza vaccination recruits few new T cells.

This CDR3 has 17 amino acids. The ends were cut back, 1 base at V and 8 bases at J, with 18 bases in the middle. Germline CDR1 and CDR2: LGHNA and YNFKEQ. There are many counts of this clonotype. As yet, its antigen is unknown. TCRdb re-derived calls from the RT-PCR reads in MiXCR, one entry per CDR3 protein. Of about 240,000 distinct CDR3 sequences listed, over 9% are singletons. The chain has TRBV4-2 and TRBJ1-6; a possible D gene is TRBD1 (5 bases). The clonotype originates from a man aged 45 to 65 who received an inactivated influenza vaccine. This specimen consisted of non-naive T cells sorted from PBMCs, obtained roughly 2 weeks before vaccination. CDR3 protein: CASSQVFAAGGDSPLHF. CDR3 DNA: TGTGCCAGCAGCCAAGTGTTCGCGGCCGGGGGGGATTCACCCCTCCACTTT.